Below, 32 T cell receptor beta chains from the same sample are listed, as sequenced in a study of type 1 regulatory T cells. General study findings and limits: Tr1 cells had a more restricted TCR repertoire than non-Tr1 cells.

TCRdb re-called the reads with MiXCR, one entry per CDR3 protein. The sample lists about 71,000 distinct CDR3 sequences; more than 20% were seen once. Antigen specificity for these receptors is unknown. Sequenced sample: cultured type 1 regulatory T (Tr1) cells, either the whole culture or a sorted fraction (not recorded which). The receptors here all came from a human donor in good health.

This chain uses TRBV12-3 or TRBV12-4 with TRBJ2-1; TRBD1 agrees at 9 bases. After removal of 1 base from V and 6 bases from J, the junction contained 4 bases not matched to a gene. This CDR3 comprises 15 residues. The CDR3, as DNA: TGTGCCAGCAGTTTAGGACAGGGGGTGAGCAATGAGCAGTTCTTC. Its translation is CASSLGQGVSNEQFF.

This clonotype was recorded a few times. As DNA, the CDR3 is TGTGCCAGCAGTAGGGGGGCAGTCTACGAGCAGTACTTC. It encodes CASSRGAVYEQYF. The chain recombines TRBV6-2 or TRBV6-3 with TRBJ2-7, with D perhaps assigned TRBD1 or TRBD2 (6 bases each). Trimming pared 5 bases from V and 3 bases from J, leaving 11 bases between. The CDR3 sequence is 13 residues long. Germline CDR1 MNHEY, CDR2 SVGEGT.

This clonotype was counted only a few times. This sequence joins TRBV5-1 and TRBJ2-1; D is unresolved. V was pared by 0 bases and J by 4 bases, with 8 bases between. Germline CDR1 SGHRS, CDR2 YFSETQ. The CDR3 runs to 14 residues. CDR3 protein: CASSLATRYNEQFF. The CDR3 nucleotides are TGCGCCAGCAGCTTGGCAACTCGGTACAATGAGCAGTTCTTC.

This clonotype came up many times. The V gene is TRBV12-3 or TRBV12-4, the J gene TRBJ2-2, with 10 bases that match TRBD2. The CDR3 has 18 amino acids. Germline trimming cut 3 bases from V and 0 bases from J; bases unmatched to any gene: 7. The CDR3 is CASSLGTSVSANTGELFF. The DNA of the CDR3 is TGTGCCAGCAGTTTGGGGACTAGCGTATCCGCGAACACCGGGGAGCTGTTTTTT.

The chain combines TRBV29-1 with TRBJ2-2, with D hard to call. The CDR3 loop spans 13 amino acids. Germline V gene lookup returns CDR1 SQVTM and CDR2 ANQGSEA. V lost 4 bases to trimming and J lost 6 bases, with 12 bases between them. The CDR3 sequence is CSVGKPFAGELFF. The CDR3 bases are TGCAGCGTTGGAAAACCCTTCGCCGGGGAGCTGTTTTTT.

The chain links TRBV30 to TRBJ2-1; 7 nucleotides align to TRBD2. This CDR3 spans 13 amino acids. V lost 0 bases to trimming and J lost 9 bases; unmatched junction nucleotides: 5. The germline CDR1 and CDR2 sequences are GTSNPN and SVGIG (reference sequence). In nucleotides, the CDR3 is TGTGCCTGGAGTGTACGAGGGGAGGGTGAGCAGTTCTTC. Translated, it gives CAWSVRGEGEQFF.

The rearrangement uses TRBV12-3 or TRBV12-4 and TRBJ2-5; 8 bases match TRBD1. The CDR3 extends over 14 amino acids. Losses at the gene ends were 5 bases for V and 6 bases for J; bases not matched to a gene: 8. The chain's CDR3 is CASSPGTGRKTQYF. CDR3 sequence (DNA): TGTGCCAGCAGTCCCGGGACAGGAAGGAAGACCCAGTACTTC.

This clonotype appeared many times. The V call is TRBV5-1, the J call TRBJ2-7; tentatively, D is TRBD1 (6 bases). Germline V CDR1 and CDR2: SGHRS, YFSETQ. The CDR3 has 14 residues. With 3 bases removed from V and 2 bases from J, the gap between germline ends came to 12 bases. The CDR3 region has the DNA TGCGCCAGCAGCTGGATGACAGGTCCCTACGAGCAGTACTTC. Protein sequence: CASSWMTGPYEQYF.

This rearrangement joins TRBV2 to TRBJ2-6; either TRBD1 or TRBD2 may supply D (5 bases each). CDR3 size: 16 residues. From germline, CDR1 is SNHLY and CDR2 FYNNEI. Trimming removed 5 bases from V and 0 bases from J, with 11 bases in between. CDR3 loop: CASSPGRHSGANVLTF. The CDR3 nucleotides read TGTGCCAGCAGTCCGGGACGCCACTCTGGGGCCAACGTCCTGACTTTC.

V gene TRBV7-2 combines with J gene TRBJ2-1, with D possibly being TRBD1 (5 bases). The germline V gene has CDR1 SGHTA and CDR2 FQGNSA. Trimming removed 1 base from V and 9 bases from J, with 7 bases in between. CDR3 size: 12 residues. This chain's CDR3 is CASSLGGFEQFF. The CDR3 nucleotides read TGTGCCAGCAGCTTAGGGGGCTTTGAGCAGTTCTTC.

The CDR3 loop reads CASSYSKSSLSRGRLNTEAFF. The CDR3 nucleotides are TGTGCCAGCAGTTACTCGAAATCCTCCCTTTCCCGGGGGAGGCTTAACACTGAAGCTTTCTTT. This chain connects TRBV6-5 to TRBJ1-1; D perhaps matches TRBD1 (5 bases). Between the trimmed V and J ends, which lost 0 bases and 2 bases, there was a span of 28 bases. Germline loops: CDR1 MNHEY, CDR2 SVGAGI. The length of the CDR3 is 21 residues.

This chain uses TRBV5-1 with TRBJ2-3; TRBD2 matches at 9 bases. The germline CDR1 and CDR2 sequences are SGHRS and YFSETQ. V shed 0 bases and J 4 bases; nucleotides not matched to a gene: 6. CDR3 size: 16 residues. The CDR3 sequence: CASSLGGRGSSDTQYF. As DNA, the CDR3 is TGCGCCAGCAGCTTGGGCGGGAGGGGCTCATCAGATACGCAGTATTTT.

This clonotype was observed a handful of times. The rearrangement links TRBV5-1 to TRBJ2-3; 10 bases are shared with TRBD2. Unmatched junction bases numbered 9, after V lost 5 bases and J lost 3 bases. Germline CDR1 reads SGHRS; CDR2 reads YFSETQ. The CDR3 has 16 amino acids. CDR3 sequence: CASSYLAGASTDTQYF. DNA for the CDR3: TGCGCCAGCAGTTACCTAGCGGGGGCATCAACAGATACGCAGTATTTT.

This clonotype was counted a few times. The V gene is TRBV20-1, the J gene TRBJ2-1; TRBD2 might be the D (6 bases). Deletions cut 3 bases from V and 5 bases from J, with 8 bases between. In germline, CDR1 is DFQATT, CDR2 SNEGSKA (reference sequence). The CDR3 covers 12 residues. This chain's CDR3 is CSASWGDNEQFF. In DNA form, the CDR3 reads TGCAGTGCTAGTTGGGGGGACAATGAGCAGTTCTTC.

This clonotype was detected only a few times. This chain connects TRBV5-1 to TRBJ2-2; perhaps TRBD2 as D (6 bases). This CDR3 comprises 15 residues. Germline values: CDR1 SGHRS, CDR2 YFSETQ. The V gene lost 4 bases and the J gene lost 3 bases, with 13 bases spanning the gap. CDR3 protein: CASSPGTFDTGELFF. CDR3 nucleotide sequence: TGCGCCAGCAGCCCCGGGACTTTTGACACCGGGGAGCTGTTTTTT.

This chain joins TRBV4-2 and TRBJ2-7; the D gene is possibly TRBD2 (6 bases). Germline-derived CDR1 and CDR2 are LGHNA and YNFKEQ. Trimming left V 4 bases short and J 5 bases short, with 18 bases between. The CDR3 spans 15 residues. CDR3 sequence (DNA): TGTGCCAGCAGCCGAGAACGGGACTCTACCCACGAGCAGTACTTC. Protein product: CASSRERDSTHEQYF.

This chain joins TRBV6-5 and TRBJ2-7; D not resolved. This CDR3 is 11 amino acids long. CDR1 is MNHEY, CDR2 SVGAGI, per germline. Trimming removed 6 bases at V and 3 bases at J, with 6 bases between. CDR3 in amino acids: CASRKSYEQYF. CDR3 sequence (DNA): TGTGCCAGCAGGAAAAGCTACGAGCAGTACTTC.

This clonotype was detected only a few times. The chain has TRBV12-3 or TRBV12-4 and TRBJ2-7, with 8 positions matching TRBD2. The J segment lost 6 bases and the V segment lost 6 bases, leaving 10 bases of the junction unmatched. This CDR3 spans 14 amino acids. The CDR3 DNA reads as TGTGCCAGCAGCATTATAGCGGGACATGGCGAGCAGTACTTC. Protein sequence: CASSIIAGHGEQYF.

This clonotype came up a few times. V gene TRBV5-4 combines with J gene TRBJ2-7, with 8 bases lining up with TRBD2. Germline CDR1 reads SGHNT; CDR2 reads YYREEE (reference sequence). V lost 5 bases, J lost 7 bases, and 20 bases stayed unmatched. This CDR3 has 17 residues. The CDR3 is CASRPGGSGIQNREQYF. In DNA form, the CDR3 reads TGTGCCAGCAGACCCGGGGGTAGCGGGATCCAAAATAGGGAGCAGTACTTC.

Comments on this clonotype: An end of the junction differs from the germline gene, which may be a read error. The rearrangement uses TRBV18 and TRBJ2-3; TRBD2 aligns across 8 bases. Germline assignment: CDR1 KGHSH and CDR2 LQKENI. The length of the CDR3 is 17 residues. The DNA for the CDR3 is TGTGCCAGTTCACCAACACGACTAGCGAGCGCAGGAGATACGCAGTATTTT. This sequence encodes CASSPTRLASAGDTQYF.

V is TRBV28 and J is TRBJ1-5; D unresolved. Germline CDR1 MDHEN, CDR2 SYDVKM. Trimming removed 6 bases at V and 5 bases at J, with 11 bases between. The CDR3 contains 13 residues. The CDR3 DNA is TGTGCCAGCAGAACAACTGGGGATCAGCCCCAGCATTTT. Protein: CASRTTGDQPQHF.

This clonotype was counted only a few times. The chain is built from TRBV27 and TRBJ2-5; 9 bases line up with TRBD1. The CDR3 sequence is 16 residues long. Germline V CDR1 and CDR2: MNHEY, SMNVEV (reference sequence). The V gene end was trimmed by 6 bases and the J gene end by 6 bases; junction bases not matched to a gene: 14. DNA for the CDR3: TGTGCCAGCAGATTTTTTGGACAGGGGCCTTCTCAGACCCAGTACTTC. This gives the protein CASRFFGQGPSQTQYF.

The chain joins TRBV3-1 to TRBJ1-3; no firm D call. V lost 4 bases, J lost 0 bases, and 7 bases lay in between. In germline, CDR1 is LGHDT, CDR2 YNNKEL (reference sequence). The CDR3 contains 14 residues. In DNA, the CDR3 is TGTGCCAGCAGCCGTGAATTCTCTGGAAACACCATATATTTT. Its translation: CASSREFSGNTIYF.

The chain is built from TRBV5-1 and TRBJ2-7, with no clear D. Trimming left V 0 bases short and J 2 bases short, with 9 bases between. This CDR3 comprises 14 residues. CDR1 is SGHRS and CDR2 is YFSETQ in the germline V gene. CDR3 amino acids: CASSLARGPYEQYF. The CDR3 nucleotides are TGCGCCAGCAGCTTGGCTAGAGGTCCCTACGAGCAGTACTTC.

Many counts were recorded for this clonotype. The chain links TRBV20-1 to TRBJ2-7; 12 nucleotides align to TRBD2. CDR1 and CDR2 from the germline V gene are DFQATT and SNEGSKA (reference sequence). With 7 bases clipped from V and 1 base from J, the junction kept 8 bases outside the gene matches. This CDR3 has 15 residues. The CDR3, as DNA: TGCAGTGGCAACGATGGGACTAGCGGGTCCTACGAGCAGTACTTC. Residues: CSGNDGTSGSYEQYF.

CDR3 nucleotide sequence: TGTGCCAGCAGCCAAACAGGAGGTGGTTATCAGCCCCAGCATTTT. Amino acid sequence: CASSQTGGGYQPQHF. This chain joins TRBV3-1 and TRBJ1-5, with D perhaps TRBD1 (5 bases). Looked up from germline, CDR1 is LGHDT and CDR2 is YNNKEL (reference sequence). Trimming left V 2 bases short and J 5 bases short, with 13 bases between. This CDR3 is built from 15 residues.

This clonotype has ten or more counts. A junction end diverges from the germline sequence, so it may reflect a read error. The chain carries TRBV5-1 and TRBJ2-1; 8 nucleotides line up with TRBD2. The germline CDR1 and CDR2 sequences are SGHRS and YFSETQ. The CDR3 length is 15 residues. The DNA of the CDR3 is TGTGCCAGCAGCCCCGGGACTAGCTCCTACAATGAGCAGTTCTTC. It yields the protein CASSPGTSSYNEQFF.

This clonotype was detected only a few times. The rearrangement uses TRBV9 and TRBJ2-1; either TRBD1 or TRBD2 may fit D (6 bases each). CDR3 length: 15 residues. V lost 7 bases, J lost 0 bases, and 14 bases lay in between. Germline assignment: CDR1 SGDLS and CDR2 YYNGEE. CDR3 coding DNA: TGTGCCAGCGGGGGCCGGGAGAGCTCCTACAATGAGCAGTTCTTC. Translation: CASGGRESSYNEQFF.

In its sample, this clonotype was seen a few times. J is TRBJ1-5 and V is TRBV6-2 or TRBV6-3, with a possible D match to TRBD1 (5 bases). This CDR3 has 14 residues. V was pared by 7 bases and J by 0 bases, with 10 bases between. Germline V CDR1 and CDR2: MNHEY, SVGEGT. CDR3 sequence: CASNYGGSNQPQHF. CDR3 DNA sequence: TGTGCCAGCAATTATGGGGGTAGCAATCAGCCCCAGCATTTT.

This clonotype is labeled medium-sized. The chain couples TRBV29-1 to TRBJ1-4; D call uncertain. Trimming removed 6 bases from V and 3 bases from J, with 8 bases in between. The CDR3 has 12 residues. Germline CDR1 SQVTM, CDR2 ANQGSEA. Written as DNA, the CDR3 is TGCAGCGTGTCCTCTTCTAATGAAAAACTGTTTTTT. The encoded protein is CSVSSSNEKLFF.

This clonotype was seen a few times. The CDR3 DNA reads TGCAGTGCTAGAGATCCGGCCCAGGGCGGGACTTCCTACGAGCAGTACTTC. It specifies CSARDPAQGGTSYEQYF. The J gene is TRBJ2-7, the V gene TRBV20-1; possibly TRBD2 for D (6 bases). Germline V gene lookup returns CDR1 DFQATT and CDR2 SNEGSKA (reference sequence). The CDR3 is 17 amino acids. Trimming stripped 0 bases from V and 1 base from J, with 19 bases between.

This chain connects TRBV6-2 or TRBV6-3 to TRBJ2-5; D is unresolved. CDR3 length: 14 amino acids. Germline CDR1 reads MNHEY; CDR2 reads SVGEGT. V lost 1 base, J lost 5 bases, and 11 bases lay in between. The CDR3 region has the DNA TGTGCCAGCAGTTACTTAACCCCCCGGGAGACCCAGTACTTC. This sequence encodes CASSYLTPRETQYF.